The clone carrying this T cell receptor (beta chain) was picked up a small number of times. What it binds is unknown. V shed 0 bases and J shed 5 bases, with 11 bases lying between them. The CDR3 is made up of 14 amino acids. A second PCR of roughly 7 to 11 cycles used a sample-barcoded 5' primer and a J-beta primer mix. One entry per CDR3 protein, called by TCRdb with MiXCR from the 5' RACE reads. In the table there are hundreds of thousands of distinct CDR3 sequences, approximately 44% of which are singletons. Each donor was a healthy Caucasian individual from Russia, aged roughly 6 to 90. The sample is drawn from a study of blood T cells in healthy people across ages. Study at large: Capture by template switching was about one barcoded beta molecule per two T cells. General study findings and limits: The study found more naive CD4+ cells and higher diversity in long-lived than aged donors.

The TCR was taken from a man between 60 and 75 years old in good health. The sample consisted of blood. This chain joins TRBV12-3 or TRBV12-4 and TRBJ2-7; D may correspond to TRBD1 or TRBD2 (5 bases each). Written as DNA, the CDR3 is TGTGCCAGCAGTTTAGCTGGTGGGGGTAACGAGCAGTACTTC. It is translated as CASSLAGGGNEQYF.